The next 7 T cell receptor beta chains were all read from a single sample in a study of blood T cell repertoires in COVID-19. The method was immunoSEQ multiplex PCR; TCRdb's version includes in-frame clones alone and lacks a portion of them. The sample has about 210,000 clones, about 91% seen once. The sequenced material came from peripheral blood. These receptors were obtained from a woman in her forties with acute or convalescent COVID-19.

V and J are TRBV11-3 and TRBJ2-5; 10 bases are a match to TRBD2. V was pared by 5 bases and J by 5 bases, with 2 bases of the junction left unmatched. The CDR3 runs 13 residues. CDR1 SGHNT and CDR2 YENEEA come from the germline V gene. The CDR3 bases are TGTGCCAGCAGCCAGCGGGGGGGCGAGACCCAGTACTTC. Amino acid sequence: CASSQRGGETQYF. The variable domain in full, completed from reference TRBV11-3 and TRBJ2-5, reads EAGVVQSPRYKIIEKKQPVAFWCNPISGHNTLYWYLQNLGQGPELLIRYENEEAVDDSQLPKDRFSAERLKGVDSTLKIQPAELGDSAVYLCASSQRGGETQYFGPGTRLLVL.

With regard to this clone: At one of its ends the junction is not consistent with the germline gene, which may arise from a read error. This chain links TRBV5-3 with TRBJ2-3; 8 bases match TRBD1. TRBV5-3 carries the ORF label, with uncertain function. The CDR3 is 13 amino acids. The CDR3: CSMTGETTDTQYF. CDR3 sequence (DNA): TGCTCTATGACAGGGGAGACCACAGATACGCAGTATTTT.

A few counts support this clone. The chain couples TRBV7-2 to TRBJ1-5; D is ambiguous. This CDR3 contains 14 residues. The ends were cut back, 1 base at V and 3 bases at J, with 7 bases in the middle. CDR1 is SGHTA and CDR2 is FQGNSA in the germline V gene. The CDR3 bases are TGTGCCAGCAGCTTAGGGGAGGCCAATCAGCCCCAGCATTTT. Protein: CASSLGEANQPQHF.

J is TRBJ1-2 and V is TRBV15; D might be TRBD1 (5 bases). V lost 5 bases, J lost 7 bases, and 17 bases lay in between. The CDR3 length is 14 residues. Germline loops: CDR1 LNHNV, CDR2 YYDKDF (reference sequence). The CDR3 region is CATSGAGSIRGYTF. For the CDR3, the DNA is TGTGCCACCAGCGGGGCTGGTTCGATTCGTGGCTACACCTTC.

This chain connects TRBV28 to TRBJ2-7, with D perhaps matching TRBD2 (7 bases). Trimming shortened V by 6 bases and J by 3 bases, and 18 bases separated the two germline ends. This CDR3 has 15 residues. Germline V gene sequence: CDR1 MDHEN, CDR2 SYDVKM. CDR3: CASSPGGQDIYEQYV. For the CDR3, the DNA is TGTGCCAGCAGCCCCGGGGGGCAGGATATCTACGAGCAGTACGTC.

The rearrangement links TRBV5-1 to TRBJ1-2; tentatively, D is TRBD1 (6 bases). The CDR3 totals 15 residues. Germline V lookup: CDR1 SGHRS, CDR2 YFSETQ. V was clipped by 4 bases and J by 4 bases, with 17 bases between them. CDR3 amino acids: CASSPGVGLGYGYTF. DNA of the CDR3: TGCGCCAGCAGCCCAGGGGTAGGGCTGGGCTATGGCTACACCTTC. The full variable domain, its missing parts supplied by reference TRBV5-1 and TRBJ1-2, is KAGVTQTPRYLIKTRGQQVTLSCSPISGHRSVSWYQQTPGQGLQFLFEYFSETQRNKGNFPGRFSGRQFSNSRSEMNVSTLELGDSALYLCASSPGVGLGYGYTFGSGTRLTVV.

The chain carries TRBV19 and TRBJ1-4; D remains ambiguous. Per the germline V gene, CDR1 is LNHDA and CDR2 is SQIVND (reference sequence). CDR3 length: 14 residues. Trimming pared 7 bases from V and 9 bases from J, leaving 18 bases between. The DNA of the CDR3 is TGTGCCAGTACCCCTGATACGGGAAGGCAAAAACTGTTTTTT. Translated, it gives CASTPDTGRQKLFF.